This T cell receptor (beta chain) was observed in a study of blood T cell repertoires in COVID-19. The CDR3 is made up of 15 amino acids. After removal of 5 bases from V and 2 bases from J, the junction contained 5 bases not matched to a gene. Germline values: CDR1 MNHNY, CDR2 SVGAGI (reference sequence). The method was immunoSEQ multiplex PCR; TCRdb's version includes in-frame clones alone and lacks a portion of them. The top ten clones hold roughly 2.5% of a sample with more than 200,000 clones, 88% of them seen once. The chain carries TRBV6-6 and TRBJ1-5; TRBD1 agrees at 8 bases. Sequences were obtained from peripheral blood. The origin of this receptor is a woman aged 55-70 years with acute or convalescent COVID-19. Here the CDR3 DNA reads TGTGCCAGCAGTAAGACAGGGGTGCGCAATCAGCCCCAGCATTTT. Protein product: CASSKTGVRNQPQHF.